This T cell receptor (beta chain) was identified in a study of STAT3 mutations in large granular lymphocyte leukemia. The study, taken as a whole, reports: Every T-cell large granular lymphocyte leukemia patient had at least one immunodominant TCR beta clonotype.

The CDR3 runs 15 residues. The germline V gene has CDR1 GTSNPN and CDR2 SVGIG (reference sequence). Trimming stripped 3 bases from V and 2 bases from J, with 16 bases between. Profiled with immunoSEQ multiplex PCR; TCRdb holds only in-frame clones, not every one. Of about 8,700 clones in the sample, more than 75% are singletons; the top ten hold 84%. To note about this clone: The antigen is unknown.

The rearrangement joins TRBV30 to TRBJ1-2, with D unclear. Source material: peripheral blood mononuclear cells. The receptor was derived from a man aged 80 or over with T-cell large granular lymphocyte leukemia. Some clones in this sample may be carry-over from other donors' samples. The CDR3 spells CAWRIKITGNYGYTF. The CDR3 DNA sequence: TGTGCCTGGAGGATAAAAATTACGGGGAACTATGGCTACACCTTC.